This record concerns one TCR beta chain sequence. The antigen this receptor binds is unknown. The sample comes from a study of cytomegalovirus exposure and HLA in healthy donors (dated by TCRdb to about 2017). Notes on the research overall: According to an earlier analysis of 450 to 650 of the donors, about 180 million T cells yielded roughly 110 million unique TCR beta sequences and less than 300 Gb of sequence data. Four to six DR-DQ haplotypes were handled as single units for association and clustering, since linkage in the cohort was strong. The T cell repertoires of some 700 subjects were profiled by immunosequencing and related to cytomegalovirus serostatus. High-throughput TCR immunosequencing, statistical association of individual TCRs with disease status, and machine learning were combined to predict cytomegalovirus infection status. Typing coverage varied by locus: 629-630 donors for A, B, C, DRB1 and DQB1; approximately 500 for DQA1; some 610 for DPA1; under 490 for DPB1. On average, roughly 250,000 unique TCR beta nucleotide sequences were sequenced per donor among several hundred genotyped donors of the cohort, with around 19% of those sequences being non-productive. Among the approximately 420 genotyped donors, about 85% belonged to the genetic ancestry cluster associated with self-reported Caucasian donors. HLA typing covered class I and class II loci at four-digit resolution. Donor age, sex, ethnicity and CMV serostatus were compiled together with the repertoire data. An early release that covered about 640 HLA-typed donors contained around 300 gigabases of sequencing data and about 93 million unique TCR sequences. The study was designed to test whether signatures of past pathogen exposure could be identified by cataloging public T cell receptors. Every discovery cohort repertoire had been produced on one sequencing platform. A later genetic analysis used genome-wide SNP genotypes for about 60% of the roughly 700 donors, treating that subset as a discovery cohort. In an earlier analysis of around 540 of the donors, high-throughput TCR beta sequencing was used to judge whether each TCR beta V gene segment behaved as functional or pseudogenic. The later analysis used no new phenotypic data to find candidate immune exposures, relying instead on TCR beta sequences and their occurrence across donors. A separate validation cohort of roughly 130 different subjects was used in addition to the 666-subject first cohort. In a later analysis, previously published TCR beta repertoires from about 670 donors were re-analyzed and high-resolution HLA genotyping was added so that TCR occurrence patterns could be studied. Results the study describes overall, beyond this receptor: A later analysis found that TCR association rates varied across HLA loci, with DRB1 alleles showing the most associated TCRs and HLA-C alleles the fewest. Correlated functional status among segregating V segments might be attributable to linkage disequilibrium, but an unknown experimental factor could not be ruled out. In a later analysis, most CMV-associated TCR beta chains were found to appear HLA-restricted, with HLA associations seemingly driven largely by CMV exposure. It was suggested by the authors that the approach could potentially be generalized to other disease states and immunological phenotypes. Several of the top co-occurrence clusters appeared to be linked to parvovirus B19, influenza, CMV and Epstein-Barr virus, according to a later analysis. In a later analysis, some 17,000 TCR beta sequences were associated with specific HLA alleles at a false discovery rate of 0.05. Assigning TCR associations to individual alleles was difficult when HLA alleles, especially DR and DQ, strongly co-occurred. Compared with equally common non-associated chains, HLA-associated TCR beta chains in a later analysis were more clonally expanded and had lower generation probabilities. Because counts were too low, roughly 18 rarely observed V segments, including chromosome 9 orphons, were left out of the earlier analysis of about 500 of the donors. A further reported finding was that TCR beta sequences accurately predicted the HLA-A and HLA-B alleles for most subjects in the first cohort. A group of highly shared sequence variants was considered likely to be a technical artifact of the sequencing pipeline. The cohort was sequenced for TCR beta chains only, and without alpha or paired-chain data the features that could be detected were limited. In vitro tests confirmed that a few of the cytomegalovirus-associated TCR beta chains recognize cytomegalovirus antigens. In a later genetic analysis, fewer N-insertions in productive TCRs were reported among donors in an Asian-associated ancestry cluster than the roughly 670-donor mean. Broadly in line with IMGT annotations, most TCR beta V segments showed up in productive rearrangements about 87% or about 30% of the time in an earlier analysis of around 550 of the donors. Sequencing depth was assumed to be roughly uniform across donors in the presence/absence analyses, though that assumption may not hold. The study gave a list of some 150 TCR beta chains associated with cytomegalovirus. In a later genetic analysis, a missense DCLRE1C variant was associated with V-gene and J-gene trimming of TCR beta chains, and the association was replicated in an independent cohort. Because HLA typing was missing for some donors at each locus, association tests included only the typed subset. Across donors, most TCR sequences were observed very rarely, whereas some public TCRs were present in many individuals. The only immune exposure information available for the cohort was CMV serostatus. In both the original and validation cohorts, the classifier was reported to diagnose cytomegalovirus status with high specificity and sensitivity.

The cohort comprised 666 healthy bone marrow donors. At the time of sampling, every cohort member was nominally healthy, though immune exposures that went unrecorded were likely present. The donor was CMV seronegative and was included in the group of under 450 seronegative cohort members. Every donor gave a peripheral blood sample, and the peripheral blood mononuclear cells from that sample were used for TCR beta sequencing. The Qiagen DNeasy Blood Extraction Kit was used to extract genomic DNA from the blood cell samples. The library was made by the immunoSEQ multiplex PCR assay. The multiplex PCR relied on a mix of 60 forward primers for TCR Vbeta segments and 13 reverse primers for TCR Jbeta segments. The CDR3 region of rearranged TCR beta genes was amplified from genomic DNA with a multiplex PCR assay. On the Illumina HiSeq System, the amplified TCR beta libraries were sequenced as 87-base-pair reads. The paper's processing steps were these. In a later analysis, tens of millions of unique TCR beta chains were counted across the roughly 610 repertoires, and roughly 11 million of these chains were shared by at least two donors. Raw reads were error-corrected and collapsed into unique sequences with a nearest-neighbor algorithm that merged closely related sequences to remove PCR and sequencing errors. To assign V, D and J gene segments, CDR3 sequences were aligned to IMGT reference sequences. For a sequence to be retained, a match of at least six nucleotides to both a V gene segment and a J gene segment was required. A rearrangement was called productive if the CDR3 had no stop codons and remained in frame with V and J, and every other rearrangement was called non-productive. Following IMGT convention, CDR3 was defined as the stretch from the second conserved V-encoded cysteine to the conserved J-encoded phenylalanine. In an earlier analysis of approximately 590 of the donors, sequences lacking an unambiguous match to a single V gene segment were excluded. An earlier analysis of fewer than 750 of the donors classified V segments as functional when productive rearrangements were above 56.7% and as segregating when the standard deviation between donors was above 5%. A statistical classification framework was built for diagnosing cytomegalovirus status from the catalog of TCR beta chain sequences. In a later analysis, TCR nucleotide sequences were compared against IMGT/GENE-DB human TR gene sequences so that V and J genes could be assigned. Using the TCRdist pipeline, a later analysis assigned CDR3 sequences along with most-parsimonious VDJ recombination scenarios. In a later analysis, each TCR beta chain was defined by its CDR3 amino acid sequence together with its V-gene family, and reads lacking a unique V-gene family were excluded. A later analysis removed over 500 highly shared, low-generation-probability nucleotide sequences to deal with suspected cross-contamination and a sequencing artifact. A later analysis calculated a clonal expansion index for each public chain from normalized within-repertoire ranks of inferred template counts. In a later analysis, generation probabilities were computed with a VDJ recombination model fitted to out-of-frame rearrangements, and the resulting probabilities were checked against IGoR. A later analysis scored TCR-TCR, TCR-HLA and TCR-CMV co-occurrence with hypergeometric tests, applying a repertoire-size bias correction to TCR pairs. False discovery rates were estimated in a later analysis by permuting HLA or CMV assignments 20 times. In a later analysis, co-occurring TCRs were grouped using DBSCAN, and TCRdist sequence similarity was added for clustering within HLA-allele-positive subsets. Co-occurrence clustering excluded repertoires with fewer than 30,000 or more than 120,000 public chains, plus five with anomalous nucleotide sharing. In TCRdb, the immuneACCESS table is reduced to in-frame sequences with V and J assigned. These tables do not hold every clone; where another copy was compared, an unresolved V gene accounts for under half, and the others remain unexplained. V and J calls and clone size are as listed in that table; D and trimming were resolved from the DNA. The sample table records more than 40,000 clones. The top ten clonotypes cover about a sixth of the sample.

The sequence was obtained from a male donor in good health and CMV-seronegative. Sequencing was done on a sample of PBMCs.

The CDR3 region has the sequence CAISDEGFYGYTF. The DNA sequence follows: TGTGCCATCAGTGACGAGGGATTCTATGGCTACACCTTC. The chain uses TRBV10-3 and TRBJ1-2; the D gene assignment is ambiguous. Measured from the cysteine to the phenylalanine, the CDR3 is 13 residues long. Only the CDR3 portion is preserved as DNA: 39 bases, with reading frame beginning at the first base. V and J are truncated by 3 bases and 4 bases respectively, leaving an intervening sequence of 9 bases. The CDR1 and CDR2 encoded by the germline V gene are ENHRY and SYGVKD.